This T cell receptor (beta chain) was sequenced in a study of blood T cell repertoires in COVID-19. Study-level background: The samples span acute and convalescent COVID-19 from the United States, Italy and Spain.

Using immunoSEQ multiplex PCR, the repertoire was profiled, and TCRdb retains in-frame clones only, with some absent. The table lists some 170,000 clones, roughly 82% of them singletons. This clone has only a few counts. Losses at the gene ends were 3 bases for V and 11 bases for J; bases not matched to a gene: 8. This CDR3 region has 14 residues. CDR1 and CDR2 (germline): MGHDK, SYGVNS. V usage is TRBV25-1 and J usage is TRBJ2-1; the match to TRBD1 covers 9 bases. Sequences were obtained from peripheral blood. The receptor was derived from a woman in her 70s with acute or convalescent COVID-19. The CDR3 loop is CASSDLTGGAKQFF. Written as DNA, the CDR3 is TGTGCCAGCAGTGACCTTACAGGGGGCGCTAAGCAGTTCTTC. The entire variable domain, with the rest obtained from reference TRBV25-1 and TRBJ2-1, is as follows: EADIYQTPRYLVIGTGKKITLECSQTMGHDKMYWYQQDPGMELHLIHYSYGVNSTEKGDLSSESTVSRIRTEHFPLTLESARPSHTSQYLCASSDLTGGAKQFFGPGTRLTVL.